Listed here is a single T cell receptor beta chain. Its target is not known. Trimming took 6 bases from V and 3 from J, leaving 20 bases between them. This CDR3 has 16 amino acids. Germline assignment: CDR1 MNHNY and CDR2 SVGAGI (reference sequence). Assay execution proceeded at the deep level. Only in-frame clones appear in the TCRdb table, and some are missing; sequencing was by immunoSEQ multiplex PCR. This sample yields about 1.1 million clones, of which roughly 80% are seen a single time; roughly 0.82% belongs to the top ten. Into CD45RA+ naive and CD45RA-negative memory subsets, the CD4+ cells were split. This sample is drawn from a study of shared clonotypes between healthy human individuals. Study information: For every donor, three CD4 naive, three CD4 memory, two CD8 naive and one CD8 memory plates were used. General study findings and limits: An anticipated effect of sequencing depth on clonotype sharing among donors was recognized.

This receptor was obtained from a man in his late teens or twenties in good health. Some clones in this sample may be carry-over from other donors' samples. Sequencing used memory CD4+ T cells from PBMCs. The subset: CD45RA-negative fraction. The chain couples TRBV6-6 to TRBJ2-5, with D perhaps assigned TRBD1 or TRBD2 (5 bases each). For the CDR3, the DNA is TGTGCCAGCAGGCATTCCGGGACGGACTTCGAAGAGACCCAGTACTTC. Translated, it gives CASRHSGTDFEETQYF.